This T cell receptor (beta chain) was sequenced for a study of radiation and T cells in renal cell carcinoma. Findings of the study overall: Top tumor clonotypes rose in blood 2 weeks post-radiation, then contracted.

Time point specified: blood 4 weeks post-SBRT, at nephrectomy. Noted treatment: 15 Gy SBRT to primary tumor, nephrectomy 4 weeks later. Radiation-treated patients gave blood at baseline, week 2 and week 4. Sequencing used immunoSEQ multiplex PCR; TCRdb keeps in-frame clones, though not all of them. The sample contains fewer than 200,000 clones, about 88% of which appear only once. A note on this clone: Its target is not known.

V lost 3 bases and J lost 3, with 6 bases in between. CDR3 length: 13 residues. From germline, CDR1 is LNHDA and CDR2 SQIVND (reference sequence). Sequencing used blood, obtained from a patient whose treatment included radiotherapy and nephrectomy. This receptor was taken from a woman aged 45 to 65 with renal cell carcinoma. This chain links TRBV19 with TRBJ1-5, with no clear D. The CDR3 loop is CASSIGNNQPQHF. The CDR3 DNA follows: TGTGCCAGTAGTATCGGCAACAATCAGCCCCAGCATTTT.